Listed here are 2 T cell receptor beta chains from one sample, sequenced in a study of T cell clonotyping in hematopoietic cell transplantation. The data were produced by immunoSEQ multiplex PCR, yet TCRdb's version contains in-frame clones alone and is incomplete. Of thousands of clones in the sample, less than 90% are singletons; the top ten hold about 30%. Time point meaning: recipient sample about 28 days before transplant, after cytoreduction. The sequences come from peripheral blood mononuclear cells, collected before stem cell transplant. Source of these receptors: a woman between 55 and 75 years old with acute myeloid leukemia. Some clones in this sample may be carry-over from other donors' samples.

The chain uses TRBV5-1 and TRBJ2-6; perhaps TRBD1 as D (6 bases). The CDR3 sequence is 18 residues long. The germline V gene has CDR1 SGHRS and CDR2 YFSETQ. The ends were cut back, 4 bases at V and 0 bases at J, with 17 bases in the middle. CDR3 loop: CASSPAGDPISGANVLTF. CDR3 sequence (DNA): TGCGCCAGCAGCCCAGCAGGGGACCCAATCTCTGGGGCCAACGTCCTGACTTTC.

The J gene is TRBJ1-1, the V gene TRBV6-5; perhaps TRBD1 as D (5 bases). V was cut by 8 bases and J by 3 bases, with 16 bases left in between. This CDR3 comprises 14 residues. The germline gives CDR1 MNHEY, CDR2 SVGAGI. The CDR3 loop reads CASWKAGRDTEAFF. In DNA form, the CDR3 reads TGTGCCAGCTGGAAAGCGGGGCGGGACACTGAAGCTTTCTTT.